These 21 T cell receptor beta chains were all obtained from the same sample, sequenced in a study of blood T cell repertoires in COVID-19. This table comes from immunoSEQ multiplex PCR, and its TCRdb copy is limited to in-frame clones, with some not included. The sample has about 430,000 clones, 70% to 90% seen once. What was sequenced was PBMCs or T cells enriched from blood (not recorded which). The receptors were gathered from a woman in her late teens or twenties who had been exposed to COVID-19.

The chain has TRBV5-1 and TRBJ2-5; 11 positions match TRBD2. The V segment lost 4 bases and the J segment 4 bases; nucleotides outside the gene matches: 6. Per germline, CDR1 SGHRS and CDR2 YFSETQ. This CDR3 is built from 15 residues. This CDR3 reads CASSQTSGGRETQYF. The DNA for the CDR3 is TGCGCCAGCAGCCAAACTAGCGGGGGCCGAGAGACCCAGTACTTC.

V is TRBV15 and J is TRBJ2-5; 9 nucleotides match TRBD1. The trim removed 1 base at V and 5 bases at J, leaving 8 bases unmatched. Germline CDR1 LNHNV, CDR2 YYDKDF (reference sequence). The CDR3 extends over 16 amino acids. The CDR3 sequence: CATSRGQGGSWETQYF. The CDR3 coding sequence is TGTGCCACCAGCAGAGGACAGGGGGGAAGTTGGGAGACCCAGTACTTC.

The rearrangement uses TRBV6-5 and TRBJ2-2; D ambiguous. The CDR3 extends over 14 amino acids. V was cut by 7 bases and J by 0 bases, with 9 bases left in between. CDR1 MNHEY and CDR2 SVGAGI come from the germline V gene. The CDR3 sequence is CASKLAANTGELFF. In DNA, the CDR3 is TGTGCCAGCAAACTTGCGGCGAACACCGGGGAGCTGTTTTTT.

The CDR3 DNA reads as TGTGCCAGCAGCTTAGGGGCGGGTGGGAATGATAGAAACAATGAGCAGTTCTTC. Encoded protein: CASSLGAGGNDRNNEQFF. This chain links TRBV7-9 with TRBJ2-1, with D perhaps TRBD2 (5 bases). The CDR3 extends over 18 amino acids. Trimming shortened V by 1 base and J by 5 bases, and 21 bases separated the two germline ends. Germline lookup yields CDR1 SEHNR and CDR2 FQNEAQ (reference sequence).

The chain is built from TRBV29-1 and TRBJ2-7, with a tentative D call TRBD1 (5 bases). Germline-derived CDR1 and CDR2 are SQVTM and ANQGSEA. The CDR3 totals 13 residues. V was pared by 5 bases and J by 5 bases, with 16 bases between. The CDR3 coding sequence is TGCAGCGTTCATATGACAGACCGGAACGAGCAGTACTTC. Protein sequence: CSVHMTDRNEQYF.

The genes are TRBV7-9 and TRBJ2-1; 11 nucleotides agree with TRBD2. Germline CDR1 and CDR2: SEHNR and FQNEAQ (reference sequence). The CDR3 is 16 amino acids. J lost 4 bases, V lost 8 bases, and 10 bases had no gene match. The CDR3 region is CASRKGLADQYNEQFF. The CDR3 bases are TGTGCCAGCCGAAAGGGACTAGCGGACCAATACAATGAGCAGTTCTTC.

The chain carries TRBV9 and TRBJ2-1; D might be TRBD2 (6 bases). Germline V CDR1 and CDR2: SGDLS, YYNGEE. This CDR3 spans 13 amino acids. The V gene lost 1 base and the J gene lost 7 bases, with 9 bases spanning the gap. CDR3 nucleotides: TGTGCCAGCAGCGTACGGGGGTCTAATGAGCAGTTCTTC. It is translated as CASSVRGSNEQFF.

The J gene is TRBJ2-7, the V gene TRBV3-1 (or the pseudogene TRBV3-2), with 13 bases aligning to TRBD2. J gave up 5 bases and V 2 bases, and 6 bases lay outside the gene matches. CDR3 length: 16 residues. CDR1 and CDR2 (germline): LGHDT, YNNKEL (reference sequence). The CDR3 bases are TGTGCCAGCAGCCAAATAACTAGCGGGAGGGCCAACGAGCAGTACTTC. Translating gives CASSQITSGRANEQYF.

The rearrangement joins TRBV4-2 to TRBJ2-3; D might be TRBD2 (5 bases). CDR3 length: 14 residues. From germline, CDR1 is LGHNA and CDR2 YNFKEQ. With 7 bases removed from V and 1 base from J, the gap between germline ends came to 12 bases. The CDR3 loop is CASNAGRGTDTQYF. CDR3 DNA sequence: TGTGCCAGCAACGCGGGTAGGGGCACAGATACGCAGTATTTT.

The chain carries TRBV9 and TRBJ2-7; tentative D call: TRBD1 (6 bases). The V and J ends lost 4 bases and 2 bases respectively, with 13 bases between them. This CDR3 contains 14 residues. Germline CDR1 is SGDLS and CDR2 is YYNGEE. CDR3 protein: CASSPNRVPYEQYF. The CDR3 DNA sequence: TGTGCCAGCAGCCCTAACAGGGTCCCCTACGAGCAGTACTTC.

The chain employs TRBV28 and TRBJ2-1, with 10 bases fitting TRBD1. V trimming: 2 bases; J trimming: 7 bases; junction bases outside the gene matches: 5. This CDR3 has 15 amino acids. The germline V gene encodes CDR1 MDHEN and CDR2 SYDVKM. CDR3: CASSLGGTGDNEQFF. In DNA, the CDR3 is TGTGCCAGCAGTTTAGGCGGGACAGGGGATAATGAGCAGTTCTTC.

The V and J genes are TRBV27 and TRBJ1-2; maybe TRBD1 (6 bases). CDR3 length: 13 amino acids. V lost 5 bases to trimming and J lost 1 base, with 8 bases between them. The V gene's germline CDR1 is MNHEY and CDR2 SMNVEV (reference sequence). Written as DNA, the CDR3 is TGTGCCAGCAGTAGACAGGTTAACTATGGCTACACCTTC. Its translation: CASSRQVNYGYTF.

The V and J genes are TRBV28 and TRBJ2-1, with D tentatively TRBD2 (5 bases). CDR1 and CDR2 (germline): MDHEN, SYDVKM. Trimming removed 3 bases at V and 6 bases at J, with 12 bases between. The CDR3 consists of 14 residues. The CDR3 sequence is CASSFDSGGNEQFF. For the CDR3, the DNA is TGTGCCAGCAGTTTCGACTCCGGAGGCAATGAGCAGTTCTTC.

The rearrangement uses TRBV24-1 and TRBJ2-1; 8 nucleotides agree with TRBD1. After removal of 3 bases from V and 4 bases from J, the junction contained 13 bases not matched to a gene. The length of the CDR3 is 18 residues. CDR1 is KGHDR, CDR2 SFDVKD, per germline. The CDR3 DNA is TGTGCCACCAGTGATCCAAGCAGGGGTCAGGGGGCTTACAATGAGCAGTTCTTC. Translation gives CATSDPSRGQGAYNEQFF.

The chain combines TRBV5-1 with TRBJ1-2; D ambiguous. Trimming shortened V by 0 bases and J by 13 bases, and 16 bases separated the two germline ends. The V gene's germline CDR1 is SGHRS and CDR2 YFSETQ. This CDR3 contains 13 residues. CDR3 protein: CASSLATLGPTTF. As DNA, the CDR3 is TGCGCCAGCAGCTTGGCGACATTAGGCCCCACCACCTTC. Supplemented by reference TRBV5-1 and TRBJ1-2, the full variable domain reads KAGVTQTPRYLIKTRGQQVTLSCSPISGHRSVSWYQQTPGQGLQFLFEYFSETQRNKGNFPGRFSGRQFSNSRSEMNVSTLELGDSALYLCASSLATLGPTTFGSGTRLTVV.

CDR3 DNA sequence: TGTGCCAGCAGCCTCCTCGGGGGTTTCTATGGCTACACCTTC. Protein sequence: CASSLLGGFYGYTF. The rearrangement links TRBV3-1 (or the pseudogene TRBV3-2) to TRBJ1-2, with D perhaps matching TRBD1 (5 bases). Germline V lookup: CDR1 LGHDT, CDR2 YNNKEL (reference sequence). The CDR3 totals 14 residues. V lost 4 bases to trimming and J lost 4 bases, with 13 bases between them.

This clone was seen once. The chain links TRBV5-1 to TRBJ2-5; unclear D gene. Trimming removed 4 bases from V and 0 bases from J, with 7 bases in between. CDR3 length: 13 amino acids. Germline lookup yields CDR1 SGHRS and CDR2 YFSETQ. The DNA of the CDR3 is TGCGCCAGCAGCAATCTTAACCAAGAGACCCAGTACTTC. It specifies CASSNLNQETQYF.

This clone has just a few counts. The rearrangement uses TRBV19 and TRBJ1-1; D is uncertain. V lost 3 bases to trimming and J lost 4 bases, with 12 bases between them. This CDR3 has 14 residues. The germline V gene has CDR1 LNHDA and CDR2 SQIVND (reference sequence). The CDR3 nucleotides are TGTGCCAGTAGTATCGGTTCAGGTATCACTGAAGCTTTCTTT. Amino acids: CASSIGSGITEAFF. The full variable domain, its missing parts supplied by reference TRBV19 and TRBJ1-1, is DGGITQSPKYLFRKEGQNVTLSCEQNLNHDAMYWYRQDPGQGLRLIYYSQIVNDFQKGDIAEGYSVSREKKESFPLTVTSAQKNPTAFYLCASSIGSGITEAFFGQGTRLTVV.

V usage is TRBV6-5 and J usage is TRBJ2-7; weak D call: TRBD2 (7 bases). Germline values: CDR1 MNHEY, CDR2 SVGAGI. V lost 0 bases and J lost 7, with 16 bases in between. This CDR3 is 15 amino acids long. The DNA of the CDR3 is TGTGCCAGCAGTTACTCTAGAGGGGGGGCGATTGAGCAGTACTTC. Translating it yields CASSYSRGGAIEQYF.

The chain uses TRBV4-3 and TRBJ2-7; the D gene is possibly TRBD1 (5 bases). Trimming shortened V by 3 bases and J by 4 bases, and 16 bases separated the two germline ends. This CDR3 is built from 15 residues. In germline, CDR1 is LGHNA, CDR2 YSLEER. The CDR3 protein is CASSQDTSGKYEQYF. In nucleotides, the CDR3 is TGCGCCAGCAGCCAGGATACTTCAGGGAAATACGAGCAGTACTTC.

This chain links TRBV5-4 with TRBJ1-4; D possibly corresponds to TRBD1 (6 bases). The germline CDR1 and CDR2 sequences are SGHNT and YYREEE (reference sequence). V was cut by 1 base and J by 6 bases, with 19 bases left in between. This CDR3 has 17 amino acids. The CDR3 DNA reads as TGTGCCAGCAGCTTGAGCGTGGGGGGGCGCCGGGATGAAAAACTGTTTTTT. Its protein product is CASSLSVGGRRDEKLFF.